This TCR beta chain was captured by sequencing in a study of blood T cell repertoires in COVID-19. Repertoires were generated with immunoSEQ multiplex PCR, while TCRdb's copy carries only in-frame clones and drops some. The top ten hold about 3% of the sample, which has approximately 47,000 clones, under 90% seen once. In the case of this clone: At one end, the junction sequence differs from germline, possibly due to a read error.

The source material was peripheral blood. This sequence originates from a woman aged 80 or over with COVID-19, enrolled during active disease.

The CDR3 region has the DNA TGTGCCAGCAGCCCCATCGGACAGGCTGACGCTTTCTTT. Translating it yields CASSPIGQADAFF. The chain links TRBV9 to TRBJ1-1; 7 nucleotides match TRBD1. Germline loops: CDR1 SGDLS, CDR2 YYNGEE. The CDR3 contains 13 residues.